This T cell receptor beta chain originates from a study of lung T cells in sarcoidosis with Löfgren's syndrome. The CDR3 covers 14 residues. V lost 3 bases and J lost 4; bases outside the gene matches: 4. Per germline, CDR1 SGHNT and CDR2 YYREEE (reference sequence). TCRdb re-derived calls from the reads in MiXCR, one entry per CDR3 protein. The sample holds 900 to 1,400 distinct CDR3 sequences, under 35% seen once. In this sample, this clonotype is medium-sized. The sample consisted of CD4+ T cells from PBMCs. The source is a human donor with sarcoidosis (Löfgren's syndrome or another form), or a control subject (not recorded which). The rearrangement links TRBV5-4 to TRBJ1-2; 9 nucleotides agree with TRBD1. The CDR3 is CASSWPGQGYGYTF. DNA of the CDR3: TGTGCCAGCAGCTGGCCGGGACAGGGCTATGGCTACACCTTC.